Following are 12 T cell receptor beta chains from one sample sequenced in a study of blood T cell repertoires in COVID-19. The assay was immunoSEQ multiplex PCR, and TCRdb's table has in-frame clones only and misses some. The sample carries over 100,000 clones, approximately 74% recorded once. Input material: peripheral blood. The receptors originated from a woman in her 70s with acute or convalescent COVID-19.

The rearrangement links TRBV27 to TRBJ1-1; D might be TRBD1 (6 bases). Germline V lookup: CDR1 MNHEY, CDR2 SMNVEV (reference sequence). V dropped 5 bases and J dropped 0 bases, with 10 bases sitting between them. The CDR3 spans 14 residues. The CDR3 here is CASSPTGLNTEAFF. The CDR3 DNA sequence: TGTGCCAGCAGTCCCACAGGGTTGAACACTGAAGCTTTCTTT.

This clone was seen only once. The J gene is TRBJ2-2, the V gene TRBV11-3, with 7 bases fitting TRBD1. Trimming took 5 bases from V and 3 from J; bases not matched to a gene: 6. Looked up from germline, CDR1 is SGHNT and CDR2 is YENEEA. This CDR3 has 15 amino acids. The CDR3 nucleotides are TGTGCCAGCAGCCCACTGCAGGGGGACACCGGGGAGCTGTTTTTT. Its protein is CASSPLQGDTGELFF.

This rearrangement joins TRBV7-2 to TRBJ2-5, with 9 bases matching TRBD1. The CDR3 extends over 16 amino acids. V shed 5 bases, J shed 0 bases, and the junction held 7 bases outside the gene matches. CDR1 and CDR2 from the germline V gene are SGHTA and FQGNSA. The CDR3 sequence: CASSPTGTGYQETQYF. CDR3 sequence (DNA): TGTGCCAGCAGCCCTACCGGGACAGGGTACCAAGAGACCCAGTACTTC.

The rearrangement links TRBV3-1 (or the pseudogene TRBV3-2) to TRBJ2-7, with 7 nucleotides matching TRBD1. Trimming took 1 base from V and 0 from J; bases not matched to a gene: 3. This CDR3 has 15 residues. In germline, CDR1 is LGHDT, CDR2 YNNKEL (reference sequence). In DNA, the CDR3 is TGTGCCAGCAGCCAAGGGACAGGCCCCTCCTACGAGCAGTACTTC. Translation gives CASSQGTGPSYEQYF.

The rearrangement joins TRBV5-1 to TRBJ1-2; perhaps TRBD1 as D (6 bases). The V end was cut by 0 bases, the J end by 6 bases, with 12 bases between. The CDR3 length is 14 residues. In germline, CDR1 is SGHRS, CDR2 YFSETQ. For the CDR3, the DNA is TGCGCCAGCAGCTTGGACAGGGTGGTAGATGGCTACACCTTC. It codes for CASSLDRVVDGYTF.

V usage is TRBV27 and J usage is TRBJ1-1; 7 positions match TRBD1. From germline, CDR1 is MNHEY and CDR2 SMNVEV (reference sequence). CDR3 length equals 14 residues. V shed 2 bases, J shed 5 bases, and the junction held 5 bases outside the gene matches. The CDR3 nucleotides are TGTGCCAGCAGTTTAAGGGGGCGCGGGACTGAAGCTTTCTTT. Encoded protein: CASSLRGRGTEAFF.

This clone appeared many times. This chain joins TRBV7-3 and TRBJ2-1; 10 nucleotides agree with TRBD1. The J segment lost 6 bases and the V segment lost 5 bases, leaving 7 bases of the junction unmatched. This CDR3 region has 15 residues. Germline CDR1 and CDR2: SGHTA and FQGTGA. In DNA, the CDR3 is TGTGCCAGCAGCCATACCGGGACAGGGGTCAATGAGCAGTTCTTC. Its protein is CASSHTGTGVNEQFF.

The chain couples TRBV5-1 to TRBJ1-2; no reliable D call. The V gene's germline CDR1 is SGHRS and CDR2 YFSETQ. V was shortened by 4 bases and J by 4 bases, with 11 bases between the two germline ends. CDR3 length: 13 residues. CDR3 loop: CASSPLGGYGYTF. The CDR3 bases are TGCGCCAGCAGCCCTTTGGGAGGCTATGGCTACACCTTC.

Many counts were recorded for this clone. The rearrangement joins TRBV6-5 to TRBJ2-1, with 11 bases aligning to TRBD2. CDR1 MNHEY and CDR2 SVGAGI come from the germline V gene. The CDR3 totals 15 residues. Trimming at V came to 4 bases and at J to 5 bases, leaving 4 bases not matched to a gene. The CDR3 nucleotides are TGTGCCAGCAGTTGGGGGACTAGCGGTGACAATGAGCAGTTCTTC. This encodes CASSWGTSGDNEQFF.

In its sample, this clone was seen many times. This chain joins TRBV11-2 and TRBJ2-5; D may be TRBD1 (5 bases). V was cut by 5 bases and J by 5 bases, with 18 bases left in between. Germline lookup yields CDR1 SGHAT and CDR2 FQNNGV. This CDR3 has 15 amino acids. The CDR3 bases are TGTGCCAGCAGCCGCCAGGGCAGGGTGAGGGAGACCCAGTACTTC. It specifies CASSRQGRVRETQYF.

The rearrangement links TRBV29-1 to TRBJ1-5; D possibly corresponds to TRBD1 (5 bases). The V end lost 5 bases, the J end lost 3 bases, and 14 bases lay between the germline ends. The CDR3 runs 14 residues. Per the germline V gene, CDR1 is SQVTM and CDR2 is ANQGSEA. CDR3 residues: CSVTFGAPNQPQHF. CDR3 sequence (DNA): TGCAGCGTTACCTTTGGGGCCCCCAATCAGCCCCAGCATTTT.

This chain joins TRBV27 and TRBJ1-5; 7 bases agree with TRBD1. After removal of 3 bases from V and 1 base from J, the junction contained 3 bases not matched to a gene. There are 15 residues in the CDR3. The germline V gene has CDR1 MNHEY and CDR2 SMNVEV (reference sequence). CDR3 DNA: TGTGCCAGCAGTTTCGACAGGGACAGCAATCAGCCCCAGCATTTT. It yields the protein CASSFDRDSNQPQHF.